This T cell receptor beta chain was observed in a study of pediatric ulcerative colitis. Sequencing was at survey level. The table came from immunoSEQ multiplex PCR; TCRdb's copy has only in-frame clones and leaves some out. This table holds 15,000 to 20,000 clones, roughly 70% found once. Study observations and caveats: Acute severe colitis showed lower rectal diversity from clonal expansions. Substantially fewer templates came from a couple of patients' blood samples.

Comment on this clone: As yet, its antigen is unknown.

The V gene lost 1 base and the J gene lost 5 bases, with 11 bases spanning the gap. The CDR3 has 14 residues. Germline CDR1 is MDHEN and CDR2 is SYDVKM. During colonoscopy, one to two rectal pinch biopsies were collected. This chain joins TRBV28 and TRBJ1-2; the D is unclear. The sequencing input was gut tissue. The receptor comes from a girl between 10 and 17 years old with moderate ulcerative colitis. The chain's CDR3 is CASSLFGIRYGYTF. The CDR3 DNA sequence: TGTGCCAGCAGTTTATTTGGCATTAGGTATGGCTACACCTTC.